This TCR beta chain originates from a study of PD-1 blockade in classical Hodgkin lymphoma. Profiling relied on immunoSEQ multiplex PCR, and the TCRdb table lists in-frame clones only, not all of them. Of some 25,000 clones in the sample, 78% are singletons; the top ten hold about a third. Every patient relapsed after autologous stem cell transplantation, and brentuximab vedotin exposure varied. This clone was picked up a small number of times. One junction end disagrees with the germline gene, perhaps due to a read error. The specimen was peripheral blood mononuclear cells (PBMCs), collected before the second cycle of nivolumab. This clonotype originated in a human donor with classical Hodgkin lymphoma.

Here the CDR3 DNA reads TGCGCCAGCAGGTTGGTGGGGGACACTGAAGCTTTCTTT. It is translated as CASRLVGDTEAFF. The rearrangement links TRBV5-1 to TRBJ1-1, with a tentative D call TRBD1 (5 bases). The CDR3 is 13 residues long. Germline CDR1 and CDR2: SGHRS and YFSETQ.